This T cell receptor (beta chain) was recovered during a study of blood T cell repertoires in COVID-19. Background on the study: Italy, Spain and the United States were the sources of the convalescent and acute COVID-19 samples. In each case, the material was cDNA or gDNA derived from T cells, B-cell-depleted T cells, or PBMCs.

Patients at the Seattle site were enrolled during active infection and followed longitudinally. Authors' processing steps: For nucleated cells, counts were estimated from reference gene primer amplification. Data came from immunoSEQ multiplex PCR; TCRdb stores just in-frame clones and leaves some out. That table furnishes V, J and clone size, whereas the DNA furnished D and trimming. Among some 31,000 clones listed, about 85% were seen once. Trimming removed 1 base from V and 3 bases from J, with 13 bases in between. CDR1 is SGHAT, CDR2 FQNNGV, per germline. The CDR3 runs to 15 residues. This clone was seen only a few times.

The sequence was obtained from a man in his 70s with COVID-19, enrolled during active disease. The sequenced material came from peripheral blood. This chain links TRBV11-2 with TRBJ2-7, with a weak D call TRBD2 (5 bases). For the CDR3, the DNA is TGTGCCAGCAGCTTAGCGTCGGGAACTTACTACGAGCAGTACTTC. It codes for CASSLASGTYYEQYF.